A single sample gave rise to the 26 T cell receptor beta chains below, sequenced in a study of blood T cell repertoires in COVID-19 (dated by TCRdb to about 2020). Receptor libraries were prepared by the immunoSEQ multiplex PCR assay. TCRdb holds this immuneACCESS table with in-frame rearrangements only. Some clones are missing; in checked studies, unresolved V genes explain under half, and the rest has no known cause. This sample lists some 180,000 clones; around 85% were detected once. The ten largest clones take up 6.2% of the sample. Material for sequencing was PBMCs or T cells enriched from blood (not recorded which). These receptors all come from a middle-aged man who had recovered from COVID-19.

The CDR3 bases are TGTGCCAGCAGCTTAGATCGGGGCTCTGGAAACACCATATATTTT. Its protein is CASSLDRGSGNTIYF. The chain recombines TRBV7-2 with TRBJ1-3; the D is unclear. The CDR3 spans 15 residues. Trimming shortened V by 1 base and J by 0 bases, and 7 bases separated the two germline ends. Germline V gene data show CDR1 as SGHTA and CDR2 as FQGNSA.

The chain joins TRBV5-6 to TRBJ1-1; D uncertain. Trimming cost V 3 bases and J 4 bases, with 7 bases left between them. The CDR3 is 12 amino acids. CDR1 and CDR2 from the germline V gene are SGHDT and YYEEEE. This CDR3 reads CASSYGGTEAFF. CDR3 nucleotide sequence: TGTGCCAGCAGCTACGGCGGCACTGAAGCTTTCTTT.

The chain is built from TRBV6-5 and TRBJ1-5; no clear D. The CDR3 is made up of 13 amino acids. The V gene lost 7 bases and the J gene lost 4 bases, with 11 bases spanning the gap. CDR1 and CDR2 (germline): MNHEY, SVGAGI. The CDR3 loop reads CASTQVRNQPQHF. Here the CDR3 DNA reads TGTGCCAGCACCCAAGTGAGGAATCAGCCCCAGCATTTT.

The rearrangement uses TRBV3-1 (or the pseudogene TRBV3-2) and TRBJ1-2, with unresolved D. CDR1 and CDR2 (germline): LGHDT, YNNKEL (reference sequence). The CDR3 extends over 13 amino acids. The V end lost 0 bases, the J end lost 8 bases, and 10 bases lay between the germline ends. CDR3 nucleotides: TGTGCCAGCAGCCAAGACCCTCGGGGAGGCTACACCTTC. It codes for CASSQDPRGGYTF.

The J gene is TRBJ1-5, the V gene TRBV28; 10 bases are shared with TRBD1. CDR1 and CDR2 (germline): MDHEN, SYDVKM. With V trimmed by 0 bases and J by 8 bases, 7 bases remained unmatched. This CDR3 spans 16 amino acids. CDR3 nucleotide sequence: TGTGCCAGCAGTTTATGGGGGACAGGGGATGCGGAGCCCCAGCATTTT. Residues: CASSLWGTGDAEPQHF.

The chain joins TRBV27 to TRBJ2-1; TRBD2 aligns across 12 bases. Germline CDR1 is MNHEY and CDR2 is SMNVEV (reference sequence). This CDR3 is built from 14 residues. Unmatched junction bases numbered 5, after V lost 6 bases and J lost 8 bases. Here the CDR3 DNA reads TGTGCCAGCAGGTGGCTAGCGGGAGGGGATGAGCAGTTCTTC. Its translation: CASRWLAGGDEQFF.

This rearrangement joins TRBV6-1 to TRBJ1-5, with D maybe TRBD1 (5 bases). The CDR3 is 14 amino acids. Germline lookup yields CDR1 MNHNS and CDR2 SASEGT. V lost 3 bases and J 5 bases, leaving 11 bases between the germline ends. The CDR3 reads CASSDRVSDQPQHF. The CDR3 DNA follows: TGTGCCAGCAGTGACAGGGTTTCGGATCAGCCCCAGCATTTT.

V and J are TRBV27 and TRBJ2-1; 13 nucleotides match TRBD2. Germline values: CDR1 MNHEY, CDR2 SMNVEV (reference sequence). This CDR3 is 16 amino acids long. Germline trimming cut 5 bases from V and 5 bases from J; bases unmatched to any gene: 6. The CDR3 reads CASSGLAGVRDNEQFF. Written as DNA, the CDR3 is TGTGCCAGCAGTGGACTAGCGGGGGTTAGGGACAATGAGCAGTTCTTC.

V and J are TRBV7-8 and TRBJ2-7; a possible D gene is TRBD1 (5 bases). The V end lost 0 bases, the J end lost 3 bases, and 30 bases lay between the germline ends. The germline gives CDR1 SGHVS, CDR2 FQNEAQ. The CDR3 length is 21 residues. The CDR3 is CASSLATGSGLPKPKNYEQYF. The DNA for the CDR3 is TGTGCCAGCAGCTTAGCGACCGGGTCAGGGTTGCCGAAACCAAAAAACTACGAGCAGTACTTC.

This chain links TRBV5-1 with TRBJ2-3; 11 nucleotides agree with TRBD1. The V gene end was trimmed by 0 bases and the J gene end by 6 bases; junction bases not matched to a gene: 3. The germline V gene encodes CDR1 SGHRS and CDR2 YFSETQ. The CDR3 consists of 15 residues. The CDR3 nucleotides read TGCGCCAGCAGCTTGGAGGGACAGGGGGTCGATACGCAGTATTTT. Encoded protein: CASSLEGQGVDTQYF.

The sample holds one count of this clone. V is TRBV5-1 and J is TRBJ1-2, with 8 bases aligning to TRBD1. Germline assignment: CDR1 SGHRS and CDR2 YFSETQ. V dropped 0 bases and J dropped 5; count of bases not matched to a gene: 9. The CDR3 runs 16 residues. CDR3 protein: CASSLGWTGLSYGYTF. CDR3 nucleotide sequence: TGCGCCAGCAGCTTGGGCTGGACAGGGCTCAGTTATGGCTACACCTTC.

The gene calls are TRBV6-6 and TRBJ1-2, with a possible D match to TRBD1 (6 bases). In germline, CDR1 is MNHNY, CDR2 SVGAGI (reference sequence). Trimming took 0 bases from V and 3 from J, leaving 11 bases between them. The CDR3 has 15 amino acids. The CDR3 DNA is TGTGCCAGCAGTTACTCCGACAGGCCTGACTATGGCTACACCTTC. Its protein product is CASSYSDRPDYGYTF.

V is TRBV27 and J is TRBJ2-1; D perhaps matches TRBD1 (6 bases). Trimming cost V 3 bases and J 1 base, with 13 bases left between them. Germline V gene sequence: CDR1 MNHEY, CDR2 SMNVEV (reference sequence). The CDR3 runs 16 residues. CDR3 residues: CASSFDPGDSYNEQFF. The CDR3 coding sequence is TGTGCCAGCAGTTTCGATCCAGGGGATTCCTACAATGAGCAGTTCTTC.

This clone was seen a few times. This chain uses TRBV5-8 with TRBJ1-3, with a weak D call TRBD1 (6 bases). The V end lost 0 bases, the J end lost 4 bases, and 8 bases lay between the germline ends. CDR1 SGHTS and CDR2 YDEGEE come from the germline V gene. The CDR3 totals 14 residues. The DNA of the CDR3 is TGTGCCAGCAGCTTGGAGGGGGAAGGAAACACCATATATTTT. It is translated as CASSLEGEGNTIYF.

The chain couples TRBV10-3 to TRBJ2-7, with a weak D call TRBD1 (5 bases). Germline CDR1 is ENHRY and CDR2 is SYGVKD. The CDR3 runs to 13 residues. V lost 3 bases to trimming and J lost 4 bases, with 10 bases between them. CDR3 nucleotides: TGTGCCATCAGTGATAGGGGAAATTACGAGCAGTACTTC. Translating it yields CAISDRGNYEQYF.

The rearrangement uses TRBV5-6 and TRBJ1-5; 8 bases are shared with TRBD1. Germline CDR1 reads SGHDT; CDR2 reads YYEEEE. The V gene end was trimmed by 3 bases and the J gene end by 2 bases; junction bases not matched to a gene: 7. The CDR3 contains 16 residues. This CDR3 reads CASSYQGAEGNQPQHF. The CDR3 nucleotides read TGTGCCAGCAGCTATCAGGGGGCGGAAGGCAATCAGCCCCAGCATTTT.

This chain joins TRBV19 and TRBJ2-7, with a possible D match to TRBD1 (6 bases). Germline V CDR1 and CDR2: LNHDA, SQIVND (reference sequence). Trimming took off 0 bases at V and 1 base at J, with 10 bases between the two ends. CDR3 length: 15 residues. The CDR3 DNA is TGTGCCAGTAGTATAGACCCCACAGGGTCCTACGAGCAGTACTTC. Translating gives CASSIDPTGSYEQYF.

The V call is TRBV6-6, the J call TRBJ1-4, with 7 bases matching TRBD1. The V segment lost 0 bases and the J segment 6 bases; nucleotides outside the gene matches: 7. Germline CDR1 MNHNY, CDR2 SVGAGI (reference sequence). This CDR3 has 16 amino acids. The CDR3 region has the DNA TGTGCCAGCAGTTACTCGAAAGGGGGCCCTCATGAAAAACTGTTTTTT. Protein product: CASSYSKGGPHEKLFF.

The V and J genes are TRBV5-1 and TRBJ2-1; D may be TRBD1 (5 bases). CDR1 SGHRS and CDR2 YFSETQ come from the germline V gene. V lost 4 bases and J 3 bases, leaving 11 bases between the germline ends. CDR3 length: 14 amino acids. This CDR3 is CASSGDRYYNEQFF. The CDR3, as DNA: TGCGCCAGCAGCGGTGACAGATACTACAATGAGCAGTTCTTC.

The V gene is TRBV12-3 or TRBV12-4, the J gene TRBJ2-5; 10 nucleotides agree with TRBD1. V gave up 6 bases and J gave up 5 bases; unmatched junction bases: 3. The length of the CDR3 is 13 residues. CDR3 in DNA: TGTGCCAGCAGGACAGGGGGCGGTGAGACCCAGTACTTC. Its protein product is CASRTGGGETQYF.

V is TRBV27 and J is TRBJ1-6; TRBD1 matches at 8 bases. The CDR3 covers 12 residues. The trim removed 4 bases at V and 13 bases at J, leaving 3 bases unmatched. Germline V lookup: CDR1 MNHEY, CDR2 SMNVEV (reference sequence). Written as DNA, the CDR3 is TGTGCCAGCAGTTGGCAGGGGGCTCCCCTCCACTTT. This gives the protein CASSWQGAPLHF.

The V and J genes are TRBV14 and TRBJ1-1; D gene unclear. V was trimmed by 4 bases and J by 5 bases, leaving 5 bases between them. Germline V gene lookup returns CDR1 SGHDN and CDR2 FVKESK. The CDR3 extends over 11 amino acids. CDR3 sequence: CASSRGTEAFF. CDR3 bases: TGTGCCAGCAGCCGAGGAACTGAAGCTTTCTTT.

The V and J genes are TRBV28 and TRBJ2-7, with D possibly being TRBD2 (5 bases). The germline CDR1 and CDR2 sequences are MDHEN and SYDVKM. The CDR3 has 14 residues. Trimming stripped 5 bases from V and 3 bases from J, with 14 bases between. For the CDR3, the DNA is TGTGCCAGCAGTCCAGTGCGGGTTAGCTACGAGCAGTACTTC. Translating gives CASSPVRVSYEQYF.

CDR3 amino acids: CASSLTGHSIEQYF. In nucleotides, the CDR3 is TGTGCCAGCAGCTTAACAGGGCACTCTATCGAGCAGTACTTC. V usage is TRBV7-9 and J usage is TRBJ2-7; maybe TRBD1 (6 bases). The CDR3 runs to 14 residues. Germline V lookup: CDR1 SEHNR, CDR2 FQNEAQ (reference sequence). V was trimmed by 2 bases and J by 6 bases, leaving 14 bases between them.

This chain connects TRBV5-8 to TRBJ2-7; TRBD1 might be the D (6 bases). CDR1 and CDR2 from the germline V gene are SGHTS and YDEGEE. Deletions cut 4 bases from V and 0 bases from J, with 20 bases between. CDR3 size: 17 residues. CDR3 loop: CASSIPDIRGSSYEQYF. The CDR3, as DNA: TGTGCCAGCAGCATACCCGATATAAGGGGGAGCTCCTACGAGCAGTACTTC.

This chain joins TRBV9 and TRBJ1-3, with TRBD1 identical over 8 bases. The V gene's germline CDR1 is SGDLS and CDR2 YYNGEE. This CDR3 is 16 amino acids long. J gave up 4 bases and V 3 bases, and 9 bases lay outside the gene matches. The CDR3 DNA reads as TGTGCCAGCAGCGCCCTGACAGGGGTAGAGGGAAACACCATATATTTT. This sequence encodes CASSALTGVEGNTIYF.